This T cell receptor beta chain was recorded in a study of blood T cell repertoires in COVID-19. Study details: Some COVID-19 samples were acute and others convalescent; all came from the United States, Italy and Spain. T cells, B-cell-depleted T cells, or PBMCs supplied cDNA or gDNA.

The CDR3 sequence is 13 residues long. V gave up 4 bases and J gave up 1 base, with 10 bases separating them. CDR1 and CDR2 (germline): GTSNPN, SVGIG (reference sequence). The repertoire was sequenced with immunoSEQ multiplex PCR; TCRdb's copy has only in-frame clones and lacks some. The sample gives about 150,000 clones, approximately 89% of which show up once; 10% to 13% is in the top ten. The material sequenced was peripheral blood. The chain links TRBV30 to TRBJ1-1, with a possible D match to TRBD1 (6 bases). The receptor was derived from a man between 60 and 75 years old with active or convalescent COVID-19. CDR3 bases: TGTGCCTGGAAGGACAGATCGAACACTGAAGCTTTCTTT. The encoded protein is CAWKDRSNTEAFF.